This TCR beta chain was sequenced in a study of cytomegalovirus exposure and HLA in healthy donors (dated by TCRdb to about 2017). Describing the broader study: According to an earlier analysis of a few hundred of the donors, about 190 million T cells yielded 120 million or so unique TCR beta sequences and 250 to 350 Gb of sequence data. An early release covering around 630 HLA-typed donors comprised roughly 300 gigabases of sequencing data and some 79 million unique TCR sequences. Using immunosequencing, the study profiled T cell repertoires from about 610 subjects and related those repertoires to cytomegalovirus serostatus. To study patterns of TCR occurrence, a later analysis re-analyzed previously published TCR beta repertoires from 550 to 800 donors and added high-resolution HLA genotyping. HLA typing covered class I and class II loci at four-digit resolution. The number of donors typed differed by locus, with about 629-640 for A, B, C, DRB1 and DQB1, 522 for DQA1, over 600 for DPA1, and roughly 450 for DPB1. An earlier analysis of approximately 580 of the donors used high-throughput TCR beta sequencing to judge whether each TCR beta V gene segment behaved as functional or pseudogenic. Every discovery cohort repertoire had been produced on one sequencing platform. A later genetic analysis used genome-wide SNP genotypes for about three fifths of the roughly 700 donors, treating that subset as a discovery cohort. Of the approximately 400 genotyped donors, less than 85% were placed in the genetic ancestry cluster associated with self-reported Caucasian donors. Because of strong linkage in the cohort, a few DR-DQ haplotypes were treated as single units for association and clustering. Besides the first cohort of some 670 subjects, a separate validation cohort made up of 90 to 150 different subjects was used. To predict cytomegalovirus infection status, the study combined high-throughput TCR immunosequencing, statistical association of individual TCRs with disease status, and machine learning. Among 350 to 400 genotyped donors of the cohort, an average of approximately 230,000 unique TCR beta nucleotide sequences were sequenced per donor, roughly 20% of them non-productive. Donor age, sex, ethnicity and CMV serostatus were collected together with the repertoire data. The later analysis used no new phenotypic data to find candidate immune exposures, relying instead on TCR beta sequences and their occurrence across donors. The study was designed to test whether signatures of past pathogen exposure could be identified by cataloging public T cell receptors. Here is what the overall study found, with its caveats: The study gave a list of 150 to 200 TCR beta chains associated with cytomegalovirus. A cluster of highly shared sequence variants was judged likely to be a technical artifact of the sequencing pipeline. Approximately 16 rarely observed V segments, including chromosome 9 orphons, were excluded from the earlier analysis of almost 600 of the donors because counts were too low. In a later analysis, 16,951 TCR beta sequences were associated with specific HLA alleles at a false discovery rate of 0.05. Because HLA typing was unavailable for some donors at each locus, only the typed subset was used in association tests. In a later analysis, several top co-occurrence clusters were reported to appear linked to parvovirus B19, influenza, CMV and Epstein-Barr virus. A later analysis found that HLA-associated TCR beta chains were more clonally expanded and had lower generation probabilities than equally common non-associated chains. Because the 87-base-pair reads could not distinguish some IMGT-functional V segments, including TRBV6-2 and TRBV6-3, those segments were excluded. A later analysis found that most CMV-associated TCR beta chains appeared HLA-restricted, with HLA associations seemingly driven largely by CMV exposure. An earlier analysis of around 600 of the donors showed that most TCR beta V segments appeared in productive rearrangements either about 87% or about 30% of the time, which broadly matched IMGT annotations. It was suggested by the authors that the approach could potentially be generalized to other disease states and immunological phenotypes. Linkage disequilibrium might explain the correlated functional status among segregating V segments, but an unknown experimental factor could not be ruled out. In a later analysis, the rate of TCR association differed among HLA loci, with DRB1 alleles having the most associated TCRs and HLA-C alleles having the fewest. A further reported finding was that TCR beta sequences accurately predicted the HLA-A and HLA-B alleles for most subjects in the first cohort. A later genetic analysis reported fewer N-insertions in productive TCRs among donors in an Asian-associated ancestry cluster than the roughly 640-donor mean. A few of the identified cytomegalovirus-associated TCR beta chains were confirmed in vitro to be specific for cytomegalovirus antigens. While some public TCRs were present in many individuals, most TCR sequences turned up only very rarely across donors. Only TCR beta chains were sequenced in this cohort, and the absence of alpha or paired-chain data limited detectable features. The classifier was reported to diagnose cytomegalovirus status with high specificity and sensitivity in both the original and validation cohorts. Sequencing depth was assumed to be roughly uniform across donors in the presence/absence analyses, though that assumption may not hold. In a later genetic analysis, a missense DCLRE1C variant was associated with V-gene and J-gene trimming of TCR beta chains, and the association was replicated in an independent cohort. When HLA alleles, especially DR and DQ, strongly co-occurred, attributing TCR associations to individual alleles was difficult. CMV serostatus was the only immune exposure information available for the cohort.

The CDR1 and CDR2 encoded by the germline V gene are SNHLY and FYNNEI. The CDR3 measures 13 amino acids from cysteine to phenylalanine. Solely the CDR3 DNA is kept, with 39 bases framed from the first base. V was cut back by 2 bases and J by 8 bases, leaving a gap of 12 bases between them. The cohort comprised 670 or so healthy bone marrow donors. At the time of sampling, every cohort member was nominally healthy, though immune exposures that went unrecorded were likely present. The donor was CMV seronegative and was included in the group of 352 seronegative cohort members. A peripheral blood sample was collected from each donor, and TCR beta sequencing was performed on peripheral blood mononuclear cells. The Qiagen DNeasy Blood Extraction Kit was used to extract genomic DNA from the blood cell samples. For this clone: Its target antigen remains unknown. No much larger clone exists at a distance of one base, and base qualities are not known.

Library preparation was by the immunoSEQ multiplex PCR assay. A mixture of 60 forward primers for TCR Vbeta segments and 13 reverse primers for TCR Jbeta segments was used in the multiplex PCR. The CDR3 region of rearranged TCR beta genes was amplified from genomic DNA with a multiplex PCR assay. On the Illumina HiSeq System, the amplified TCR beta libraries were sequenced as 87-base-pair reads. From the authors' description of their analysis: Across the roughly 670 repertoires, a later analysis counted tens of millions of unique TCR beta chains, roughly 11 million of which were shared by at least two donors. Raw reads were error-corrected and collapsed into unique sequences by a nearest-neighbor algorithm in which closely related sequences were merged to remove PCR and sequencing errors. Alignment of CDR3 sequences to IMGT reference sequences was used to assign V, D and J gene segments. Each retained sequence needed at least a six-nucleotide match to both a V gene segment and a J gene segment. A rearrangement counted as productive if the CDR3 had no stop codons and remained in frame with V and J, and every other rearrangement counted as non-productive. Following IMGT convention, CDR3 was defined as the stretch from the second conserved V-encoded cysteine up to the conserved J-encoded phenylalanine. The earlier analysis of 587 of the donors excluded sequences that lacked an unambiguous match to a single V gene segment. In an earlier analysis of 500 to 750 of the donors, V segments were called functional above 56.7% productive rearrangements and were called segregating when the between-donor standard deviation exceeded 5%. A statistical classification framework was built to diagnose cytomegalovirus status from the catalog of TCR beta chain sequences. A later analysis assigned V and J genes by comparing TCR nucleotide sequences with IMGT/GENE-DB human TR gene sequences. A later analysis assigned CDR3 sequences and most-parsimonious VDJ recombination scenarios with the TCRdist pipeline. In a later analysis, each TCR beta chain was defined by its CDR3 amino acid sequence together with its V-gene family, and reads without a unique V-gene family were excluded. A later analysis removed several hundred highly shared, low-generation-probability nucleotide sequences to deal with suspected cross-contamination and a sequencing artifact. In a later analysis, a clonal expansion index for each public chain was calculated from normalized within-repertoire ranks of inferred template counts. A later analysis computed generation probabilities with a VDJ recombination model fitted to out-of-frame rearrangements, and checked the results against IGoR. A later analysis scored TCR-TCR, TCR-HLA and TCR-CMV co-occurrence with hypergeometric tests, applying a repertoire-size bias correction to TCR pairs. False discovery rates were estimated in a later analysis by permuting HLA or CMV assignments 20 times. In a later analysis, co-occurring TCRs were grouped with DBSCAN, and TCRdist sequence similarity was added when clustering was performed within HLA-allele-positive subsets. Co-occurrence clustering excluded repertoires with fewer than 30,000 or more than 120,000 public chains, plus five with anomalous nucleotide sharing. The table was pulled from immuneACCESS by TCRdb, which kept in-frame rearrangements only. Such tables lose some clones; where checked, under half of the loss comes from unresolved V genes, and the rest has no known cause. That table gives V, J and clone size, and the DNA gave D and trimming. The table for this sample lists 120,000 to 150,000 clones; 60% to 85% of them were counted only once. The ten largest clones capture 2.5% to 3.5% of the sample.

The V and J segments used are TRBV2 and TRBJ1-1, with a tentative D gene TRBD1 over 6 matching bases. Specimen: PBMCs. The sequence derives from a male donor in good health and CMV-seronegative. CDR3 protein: CASSERGGTEAFF. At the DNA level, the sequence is TGTGCCAGCAGTGAAAGGGGGGGGACAGAAGCTTTCTTT. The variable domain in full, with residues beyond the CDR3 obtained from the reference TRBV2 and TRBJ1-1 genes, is EPEVTQTPSHQVTQMGQEVILRCVPISNHLYFYWYRQILGQKVEFLVSFYNNEISEKSEIFDDQFSVERPDGSNFTLKIRSTKLEDSAMYFCASSERGGTEAFFGQGTRLTVV.